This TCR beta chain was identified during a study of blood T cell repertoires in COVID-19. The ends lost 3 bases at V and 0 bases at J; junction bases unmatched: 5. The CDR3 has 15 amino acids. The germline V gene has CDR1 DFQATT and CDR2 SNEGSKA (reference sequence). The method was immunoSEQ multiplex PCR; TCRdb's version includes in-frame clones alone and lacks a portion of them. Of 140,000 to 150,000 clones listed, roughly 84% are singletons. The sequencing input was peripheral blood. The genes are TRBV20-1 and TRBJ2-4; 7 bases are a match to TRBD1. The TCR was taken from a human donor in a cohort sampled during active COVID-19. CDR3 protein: CSASTGAVAKNIQYF. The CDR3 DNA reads TGCAGTGCTAGTACAGGGGCAGTAGCCAAAAACATTCAGTACTTC.